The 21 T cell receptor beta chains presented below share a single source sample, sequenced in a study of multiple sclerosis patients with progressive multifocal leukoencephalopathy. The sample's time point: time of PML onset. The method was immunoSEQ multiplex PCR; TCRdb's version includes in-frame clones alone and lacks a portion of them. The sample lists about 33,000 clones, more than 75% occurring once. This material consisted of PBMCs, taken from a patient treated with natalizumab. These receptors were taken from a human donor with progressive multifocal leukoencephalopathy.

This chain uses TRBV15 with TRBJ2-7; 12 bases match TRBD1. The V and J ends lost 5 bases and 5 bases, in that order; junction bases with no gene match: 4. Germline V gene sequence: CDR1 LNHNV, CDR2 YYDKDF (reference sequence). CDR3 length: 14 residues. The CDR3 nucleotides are TGTGCCACCAGCGGGGGGACAGGGGGCAACGAGCAGTACTTC. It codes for CATSGGTGGNEQYF. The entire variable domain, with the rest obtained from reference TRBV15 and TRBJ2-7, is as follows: DAMVIQNPRYQVTQFGKPVTLSCSQTLNHNVMYWYQQKSSQAPKLLFHYYDKDFNNEADTPDNFQSRRPNTSFCFLDIRSPGLGDTAMYLCATSGGTGGNEQYFGPGTRLTVT.

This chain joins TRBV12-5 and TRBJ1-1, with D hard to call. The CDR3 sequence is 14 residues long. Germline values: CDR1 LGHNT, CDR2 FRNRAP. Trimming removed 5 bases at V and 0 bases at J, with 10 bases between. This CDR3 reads CASGPDTMNTEAFF. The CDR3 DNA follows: TGTGCTAGTGGTCCAGACACCATGAACACTGAAGCTTTCTTT.

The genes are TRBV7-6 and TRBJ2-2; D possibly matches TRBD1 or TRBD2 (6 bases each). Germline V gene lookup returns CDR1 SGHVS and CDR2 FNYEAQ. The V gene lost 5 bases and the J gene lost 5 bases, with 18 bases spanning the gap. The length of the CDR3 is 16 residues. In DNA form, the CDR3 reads TGTGCCAGCAGCCAGTCGCAGGGGCGGGGTACCGGGGAGCTGTTTTTT. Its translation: CASSQSQGRGTGELFF.

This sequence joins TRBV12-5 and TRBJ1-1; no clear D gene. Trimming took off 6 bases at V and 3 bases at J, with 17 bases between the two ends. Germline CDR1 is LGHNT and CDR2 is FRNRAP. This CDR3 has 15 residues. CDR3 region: CASGRRTATDTEAFF. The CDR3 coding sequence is TGTGCTAGTGGCCGTCGGACCGCGACGGACACTGAAGCTTTCTTT.

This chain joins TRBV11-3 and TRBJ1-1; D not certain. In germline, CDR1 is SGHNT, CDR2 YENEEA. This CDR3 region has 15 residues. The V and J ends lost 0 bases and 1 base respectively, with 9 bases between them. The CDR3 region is CASSLDRQTNTEAFF. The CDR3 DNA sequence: TGTGCCAGCAGCTTAGACAGACAAACGAACACTGAAGCTTTCTTT.

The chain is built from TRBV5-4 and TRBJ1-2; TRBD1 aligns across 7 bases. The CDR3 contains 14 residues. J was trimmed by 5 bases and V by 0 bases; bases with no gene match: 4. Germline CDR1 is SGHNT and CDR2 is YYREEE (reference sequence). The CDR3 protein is CASSLVQDRYGYTF. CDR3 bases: TGTGCCAGCAGCTTGGTTCAGGACAGGTATGGCTACACCTTC.

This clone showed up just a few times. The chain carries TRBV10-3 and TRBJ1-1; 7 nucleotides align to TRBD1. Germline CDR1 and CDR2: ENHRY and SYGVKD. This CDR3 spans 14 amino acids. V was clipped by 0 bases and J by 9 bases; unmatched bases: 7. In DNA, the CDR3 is TGTGCCATCAGTGAGTCTAAGAGTAGGGGGCAAGCTTTCTTT. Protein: CAISESKSRGQAFF.

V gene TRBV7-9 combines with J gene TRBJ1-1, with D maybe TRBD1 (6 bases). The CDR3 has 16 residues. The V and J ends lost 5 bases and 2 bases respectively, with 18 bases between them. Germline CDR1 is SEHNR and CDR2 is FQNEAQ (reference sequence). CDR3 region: CASSLGQGTDNTEAFF. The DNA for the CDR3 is TGTGCCAGCAGCCTCGGGCAGGGGACGGACAACACTGAAGCTTTCTTT.

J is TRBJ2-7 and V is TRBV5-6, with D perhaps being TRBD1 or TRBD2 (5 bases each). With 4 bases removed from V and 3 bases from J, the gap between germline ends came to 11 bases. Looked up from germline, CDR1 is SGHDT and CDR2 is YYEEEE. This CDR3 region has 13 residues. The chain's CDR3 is CASSLWDGYEQYF. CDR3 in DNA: TGTGCCAGCAGCCTGTGGGACGGCTACGAGCAGTACTTC.

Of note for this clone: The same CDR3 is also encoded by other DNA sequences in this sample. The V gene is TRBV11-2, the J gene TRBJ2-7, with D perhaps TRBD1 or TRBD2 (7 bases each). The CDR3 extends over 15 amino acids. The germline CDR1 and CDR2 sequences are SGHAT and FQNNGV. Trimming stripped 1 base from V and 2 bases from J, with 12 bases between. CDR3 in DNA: TGTGCCAGCAGCTTAGCAGGGGGGAGGGCCTACGAGCAGTACTTC. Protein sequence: CASSLAGGRAYEQYF.

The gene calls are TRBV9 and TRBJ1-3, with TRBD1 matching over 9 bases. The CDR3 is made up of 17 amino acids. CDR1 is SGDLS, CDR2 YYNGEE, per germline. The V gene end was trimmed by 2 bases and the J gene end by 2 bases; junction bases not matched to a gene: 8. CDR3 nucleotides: TGTGCCAGCAGCGTCGACCCCGGGACAGGGCCTGGAAACACCATATATTTT. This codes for CASSVDPGTGPGNTIYF.

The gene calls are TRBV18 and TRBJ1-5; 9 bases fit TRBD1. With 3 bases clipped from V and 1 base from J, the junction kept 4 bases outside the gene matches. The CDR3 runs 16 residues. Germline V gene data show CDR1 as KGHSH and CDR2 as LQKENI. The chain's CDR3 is CASSPTTGGSNQPQHF. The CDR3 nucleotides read TGTGCCAGCTCACCCACGACAGGGGGAAGCAATCAGCCCCAGCATTTT.

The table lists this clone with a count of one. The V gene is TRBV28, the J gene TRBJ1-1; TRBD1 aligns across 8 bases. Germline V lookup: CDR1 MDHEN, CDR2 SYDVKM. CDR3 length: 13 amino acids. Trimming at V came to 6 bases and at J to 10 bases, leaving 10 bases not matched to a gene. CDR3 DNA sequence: TGTGCCAGCAGACCCCCCAAACAGGGGGGAGCTTTCTTT. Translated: CASRPPKQGGAFF. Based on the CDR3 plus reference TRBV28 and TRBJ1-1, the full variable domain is DVKVTQSSRYLVKRTGEKVFLECVQDMDHENMFWYRQDPGLGLRLIYFSYDVKMKEKGDIPEGYSVSREKKERFSLILESASTNQTSMYLCASRPPKQGGAFFGQGTRLTVV.

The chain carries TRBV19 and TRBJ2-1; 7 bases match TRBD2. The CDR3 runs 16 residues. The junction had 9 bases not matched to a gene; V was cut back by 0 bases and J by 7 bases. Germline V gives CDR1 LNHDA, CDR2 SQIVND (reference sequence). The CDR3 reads CASSIDRAGAVNEQFF. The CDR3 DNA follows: TGTGCCAGTAGTATAGATCGGGCGGGAGCAGTTAATGAGCAGTTCTTC.

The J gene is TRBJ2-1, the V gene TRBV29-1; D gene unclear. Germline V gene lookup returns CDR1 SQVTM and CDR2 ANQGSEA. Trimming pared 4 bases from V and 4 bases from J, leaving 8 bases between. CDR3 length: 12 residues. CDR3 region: CSVVGKYNEQFF. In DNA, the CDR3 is TGCAGCGTTGTTGGAAAATACAATGAGCAGTTCTTC.

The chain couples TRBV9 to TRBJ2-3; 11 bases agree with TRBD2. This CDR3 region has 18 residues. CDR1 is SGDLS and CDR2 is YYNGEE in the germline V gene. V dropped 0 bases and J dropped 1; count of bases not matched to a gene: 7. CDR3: CASSVVGTSGIGTDTQYF. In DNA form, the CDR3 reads TGTGCCAGCAGCGTAGTAGGGACTAGCGGTATCGGCACAGATACGCAGTATTTT. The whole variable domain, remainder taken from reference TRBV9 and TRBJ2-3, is DSGVTQTPKHLITATGQRVTLRCSPRSGDLSVYWYQQSLDQGLQFLIQYYNGEERAKGNILERFSAQQFPDLHSELNLSSLELGDSALYFCASSVVGTSGIGTDTQYFGPGTRLTVL.

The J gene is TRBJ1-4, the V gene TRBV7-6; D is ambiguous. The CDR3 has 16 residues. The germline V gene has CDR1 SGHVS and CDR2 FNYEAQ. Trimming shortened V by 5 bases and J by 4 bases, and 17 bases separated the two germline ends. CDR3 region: CASSPLPGRSNEKLFF. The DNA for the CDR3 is TGTGCCAGCAGCCCTCTTCCCGGGCGGAGTAATGAAAAACTGTTTTTT.

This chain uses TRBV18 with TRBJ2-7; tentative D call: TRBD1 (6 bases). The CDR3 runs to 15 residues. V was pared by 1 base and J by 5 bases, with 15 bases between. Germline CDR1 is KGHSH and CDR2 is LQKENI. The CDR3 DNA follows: TGTGCCAGCTCACCACTCAGGGGTTGGCGAGACGAGCAGTACTTC. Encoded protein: CASSPLRGWRDEQYF.

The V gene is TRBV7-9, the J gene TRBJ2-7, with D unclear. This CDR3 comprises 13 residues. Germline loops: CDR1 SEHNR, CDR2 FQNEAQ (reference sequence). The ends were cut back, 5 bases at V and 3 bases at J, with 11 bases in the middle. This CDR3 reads CASSPKDGYEQYF. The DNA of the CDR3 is TGTGCCAGCAGCCCCAAGGACGGCTACGAGCAGTACTTC.

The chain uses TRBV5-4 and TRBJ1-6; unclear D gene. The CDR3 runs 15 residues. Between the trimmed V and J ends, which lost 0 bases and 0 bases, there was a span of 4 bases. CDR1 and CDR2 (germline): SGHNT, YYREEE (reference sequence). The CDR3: CASSLGSSYNSPLHF. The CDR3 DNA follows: TGTGCCAGCAGCTTGGGGAGCTCCTATAATTCACCCCTCCACTTT.

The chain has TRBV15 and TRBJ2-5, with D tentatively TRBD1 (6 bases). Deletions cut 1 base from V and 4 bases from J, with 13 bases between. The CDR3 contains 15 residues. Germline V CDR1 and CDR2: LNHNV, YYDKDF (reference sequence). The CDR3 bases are TGTGCCACCAGCAGAGGTCAGGGGCTAGGAGAGACCCAGTACTTC. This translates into CATSRGQGLGETQYF.